Below, 3 T cell receptor beta chains from the same sample are listed, as sequenced in a study of blood T cell repertoires in COVID-19. Sequencing used immunoSEQ multiplex PCR; TCRdb keeps in-frame clones, though not all of them. This repertoire shows 300,000 to 350,000 clones, around nine tenths found once; its top ten account for approximately 4.1%. The sample was peripheral blood. The receptors here all came from a woman aged 55 to 70 with COVID-19, enrolled during active disease.

This chain connects TRBV11-3 to TRBJ2-2; 7 bases align to TRBD1. Germline V gene lookup returns CDR1 SGHNT and CDR2 YENEEA. CDR3 length: 16 amino acids. Trimming removed 5 bases from V and 4 bases from J; junction bases left unmatched: 10. CDR3 loop: CASSARQGGRTGELFF. In DNA, the CDR3 is TGTGCCAGCAGCGCGCGACAGGGTGGGCGCACCGGGGAGCTGTTTTTT.

This clone was counted a few times. The chain links TRBV9 to TRBJ1-5; no firm D call. The CDR3 is made up of 14 amino acids. CDR1 and CDR2 (germline): SGDLS, YYNGEE. Between the trimmed V and J ends, which lost 0 bases and 1 base, there was a span of 5 bases. The chain's CDR3 is CASSVGGSNQPQHF. The CDR3 nucleotides read TGTGCCAGCAGCGTAGGAGGGAGCAATCAGCCCCAGCATTTT.

The genes are TRBV7-6 and TRBJ1-5; no reliable D call. Germline CDR1 SGHVS, CDR2 FNYEAQ. This CDR3 contains 16 residues. Trimming removed 1 base from V and 1 base from J, with 11 bases in between. Here the CDR3 reads CASSLGDSWSNQPQHF. The DNA for the CDR3 is TGTGCCAGCAGCTTAGGTGACTCTTGGAGCAATCAGCCCCAGCATTTT.